This TCR beta chain was captured by sequencing in a study of long-term antiretroviral therapy in people with HIV. Whole-study findings and limits: Transplant-donor-level diversity was not reached after ART, though diversity increased. Clones with expansion before ART led the repertoire at all time points.

Inclusion required at least two post-ART and at least one pre-ART PBMC samples. Held in samples before DNA extraction were roughly 1-10 million cryopreserved PBMC. The V end lost 1 base, the J end lost 8 bases, and 9 bases lay between the germline ends. The V gene's germline CDR1 is LNHDA and CDR2 SQIVND (reference sequence). CDR3 length: 13 residues. At the survey level, the v3.0 immunoSEQ assay was run. Assay used: immunoSEQ multiplex PCR; TCRdb lists only in-frame clones, some missing. The sample holds fewer than 25,000 clones, more than 65% seen once. Within the sample, this clone is medium-sized. Its antigen is still unknown.

The receptor comes from a man aged 18-30 years with HIV. The gene calls are TRBV19 and TRBJ2-1; a possible D gene is TRBD2 (5 bases). Source: unsorted PBMCs, taken 0.1 years before starting antiretroviral therapy. CDR3 loop: CASSIAHGDEQFF. As DNA, the CDR3 is TGTGCCAGTAGTATAGCCCACGGGGATGAGCAGTTCTTC.